This T cell receptor (beta chain) was documented in a study of blood T cell repertoires in COVID-19. Study information: Material from acute and convalescent COVID-19 was sourced from the United States, Italy and Spain. Sources were T cells, B-cell-depleted T cells, or PBMCs; the material itself was cDNA or gDNA.

V gave up 0 bases and J gave up 5 bases; unmatched junction bases: 2. CDR1 and CDR2 (germline): SGDLS, YYNGEE. The CDR3 runs to 14 residues. Study processing details: It was from reference gene primer amplification that nucleated cell counts were estimated. Assay used: immunoSEQ multiplex PCR; TCRdb lists only in-frame clones, some missing. V, J and clone size are taken as reported in that table, and D and trimming were inferred from the DNA itself. The sample includes hundreds of thousands of clones, roughly 89% of them seen just once. Participants, about 18 to 100 years old, spanned fewer than 30 US areas.

This chain connects TRBV9 to TRBJ2-5, with TRBD2 matching 9 bases. The source is a young woman with acute COVID-19. Sequenced input: PBMCs or T cells enriched from blood (not recorded which). The CDR3 region has the DNA TGTGCCAGCAGCGTAGCTGCGGGAGGGGAGACCCAGTACTTC. Translating it yields CASSVAAGGETQYF.